Below, one TCR beta chain is given with its context. This sample stems from a study of shared clonotypes between healthy human individuals. The protocol was immunoSEQ multiplex PCR, while the TCRdb copy is restricted to in-frame clones and leaves out a portion. The sample has fewer than 500,000 clones; roughly 79% are singletons. V lost 1 base, J lost 4 bases, and 13 bases lay in between. The CDR3 is made up of 15 amino acids. Germline loops: CDR1 GTSNPN, CDR2 SVGIG (reference sequence). The TCR originated in a woman aged 40 to 50 in good health. Some clones in this sample may be carry-over from other donors' samples. The sample was PBMCs. The chain has TRBV30 and TRBJ2-2, with D perhaps assigned TRBD1 or TRBD2 (5 bases each). The CDR3 reads CAWSGPSGATGELFF. The CDR3 nucleotides are TGTGCCTGGAGTGGACCTTCCGGGGCCACCGGGGAGCTGTTTTTT.